This TCR beta chain was captured in a study of blood T cell repertoires in COVID-19. Across the study: There were acute and convalescent COVID-19 samples, and they came from the United States, Italy and Spain. In each case, the material was cDNA or gDNA derived from T cells, B-cell-depleted T cells, or PBMCs.

This CDR3 comprises 13 residues. V trimming: 6 bases; J trimming: 0 bases; junction bases outside the gene matches: 2. Methods used by the authors: From reference gene primer amplification, estimates of nucleated cell counts were derived. Assay used: immunoSEQ multiplex PCR; TCRdb lists only in-frame clones, some missing. The DNA was the basis for D and trimming; V, J and clone size are from that table. The sample records fewer than 200,000 clones, approximately 85% being singletons. The chain is built from TRBV12-3 or TRBV12-4 and TRBJ2-7; 7 nucleotides match TRBD1. The sequenced sample consisted of peripheral blood. This sequence originates from a woman in her fifties or sixties with COVID-19, enrolled during active disease. This chain's CDR3 is CASSRDSSYEQYF. CDR3 DNA sequence: TGTGCCAGCAGCCGGGACAGCTCCTACGAGCAGTACTTC.